A single sample is the source of the 3 T cell receptor beta chains below, sequenced in a study of blood T cell repertoires in COVID-19. Here immunoSEQ multiplex PCR was the method, and the copy in TCRdb shows in-frame clones only, minus some. Counted here are roughly 230,000 clones, approximately 80% occurring once; the ten biggest clones make up 5% to 7%. Input material: peripheral blood. These receptors came from an older woman with active or convalescent COVID-19.

This clone has a count of ten or more. The V call is TRBV7-9, the J call TRBJ2-3; TRBD2 matches at 8 bases. The V gene end was trimmed by 5 bases and the J gene end by 5 bases; junction bases not matched to a gene: 9. CDR1 is SEHNR, CDR2 FQNEAQ, per germline (reference sequence). This CDR3 has 15 amino acids. CDR3: CASSTGLGGGDTQYF. The DNA of the CDR3 is TGTGCCAGCAGCACGGGACTAGGAGGTGGAGATACGCAGTATTTT.

In this sample, this clone turned up once. The chain couples TRBV30 to TRBJ1-2; 10 bases are a match to TRBD1. The V and J ends lost 4 bases and 4 bases, in that order; junction bases with no gene match: 6. The CDR3 is 14 residues long. Germline CDR1 and CDR2: GTSNPN and SVGIG (reference sequence). Written as DNA, the CDR3 is TGTGCCTGGATCCGGGACAGGGGCTTCTATGGCTACACCTTC. Translating it yields CAWIRDRGFYGYTF.

This clone has just one count. The chain joins TRBV7-9 to TRBJ1-4, with no clear D. Germline V gene lookup returns CDR1 SEHNR and CDR2 FQNEAQ (reference sequence). Trimming removed 8 bases from V and 7 bases from J, with 11 bases in between. The CDR3 is 12 amino acids. CDR3 residues: CASQWGAEKLFF. CDR3 nucleotide sequence: TGTGCCAGCCAGTGGGGAGCTGAAAAACTGTTTTTT. The complete variable domain, with remaining parts taken from reference TRBV7-9 and TRBJ1-4, reads DTGVSQNPRHKITKRGQNVTFRCDPISEHNRLYWYRQTLGQGPEFLTYFQNEAQLEKSRLLSDRFSAERPKGSFSTLEIQRTEQGDSAMYLCASQWGAEKLFFGSGTQLSVL.